The 12 T cell receptor beta chains given below trace back to one sample, sequenced in a study of blood T cell repertoires in COVID-19 (dated by TCRdb to the early 2020s). Receptor amplification or capture employed the immunoSEQ multiplex PCR assay. The table was pulled from immuneACCESS by TCRdb, which kept in-frame rearrangements only. Such tables lose some clones; where checked, under half of the loss comes from unresolved V genes, and the rest has no known cause. This sample gives around 60,000 clones in total; approximately 83% of them show up just once. In total, the top ten clones hold 13% to 15% of the sample. Input material: peripheral blood. The receptors originated from a human donor in a cohort sampled during active COVID-19.

The chain carries TRBV21-1 and TRBJ2-1; the D segment call TRBD2 is taken from the table without a DNA check. TRBV21-1 is a pseudogene segment. There are 19 residues in the CDR3. CDR3 sequence reads: CASSKGGGAGKSSYNEQFF. The CDR3 DNA follows: TGTGCCAGCAGCAAAGGGGGGGGAGCGGGGAAGAGCTCCTACAATGAGCAGTTCTTC.

The V and J genes are TRBV7-2 and TRBJ2-2; 10 bases match TRBD1. There are 16 residues in the CDR3. The germline V gene has CDR1 SGHTA and CDR2 FQGNSA. Trimming removed 5 bases from V and 4 bases from J; junction bases left unmatched: 7. The chain's CDR3 is CASSPRTGGITGELFF. CDR3 coding DNA: TGTGCCAGCAGCCCCCGGACAGGGGGAATCACCGGGGAGCTGTTTTTT.

The chain couples TRBV27 to TRBJ1-2; unclear D gene. The V end was cut by 3 bases, the J end by 2 bases, with 7 bases between. The CDR3 loop spans 13 amino acids. Germline values: CDR1 MNHEY, CDR2 SMNVEV (reference sequence). The CDR3 DNA is TGTGCCAGCAGTTTTAGTCCCAACTATGGCTACACCTTC. Amino acid sequence: CASSFSPNYGYTF.

The chain joins TRBV9 to TRBJ2-5; 9 bases are shared with TRBD1. The V gene end was trimmed by 1 base and the J gene end by 5 bases; junction bases not matched to a gene: 3. Germline V gives CDR1 SGDLS, CDR2 YYNGEE. The CDR3 runs 14 residues. The chain's CDR3 is CASSVTGGLETQYF. DNA of the CDR3: TGTGCCAGCAGCGTAACAGGGGGCCTTGAGACCCAGTACTTC.

The rearrangement uses TRBV27 and TRBJ2-1; D is uncertain. Per the germline V gene, CDR1 is MNHEY and CDR2 is SMNVEV (reference sequence). V lost 3 bases to trimming and J lost 2 bases, with 8 bases between them. This CDR3 is 14 amino acids long. This chain's CDR3 is CASSLGVPYNEQFF. The CDR3 coding sequence is TGTGCCAGCAGTTTGGGCGTCCCCTACAATGAGCAGTTCTTC.

The rearrangement links TRBV29-1 to TRBJ2-1; 8 bases match TRBD1. Germline CDR1 is SQVTM and CDR2 is ANQGSEA. Germline trimming cut 7 bases from V and 0 bases from J; bases unmatched to any gene: 14. This CDR3 is built from 17 residues. The CDR3 reads CSARDRSLPSSYNEQFF. The CDR3 coding sequence is TGCAGCGCAAGGGACAGGTCTCTCCCAAGCTCCTACAATGAGCAGTTCTTC.

The CDR3 spells CASRSFGGGINEKLFF. The CDR3 nucleotides read TGCGCCAGCAGATCCTTCGGGGGGGGGATTAATGAAAAACTGTTTTTT. This sequence joins TRBV10-2 and TRBJ1-4; tentatively, D is TRBD1 (5 bases). This CDR3 region has 16 residues. CDR1 and CDR2 (germline): WSHSY, SAAADI. Trimming stripped 6 bases from V and 4 bases from J, with 18 bases between.

V is TRBV5-1 and J is TRBJ2-3; D is unresolved. V shed 0 bases and J shed 0 bases, with 14 bases lying between them. The CDR3 runs 17 residues. Germline assignment: CDR1 SGHRS and CDR2 YFSETQ. CDR3 in amino acids: CASSLVAGFLSTDTQYF. The CDR3, as DNA: TGCGCCAGCAGCTTGGTGGCCGGGTTCCTAAGCACAGATACGCAGTATTTT. The variable domain in full, completed from reference TRBV5-1 and TRBJ2-3, reads KAGVTQTPRYLIKTRGQQVTLSCSPISGHRSVSWYQQTPGQGLQFLFEYFSETQRNKGNFPGRFSGRQFSNSRSEMNVSTLELGDSALYLCASSLVAGFLSTDTQYFGPGTRLTVL.

The chain has TRBV5-8 and TRBJ2-7; TRBD1 might be the D (7 bases). This CDR3 spans 13 amino acids. Per germline, CDR1 SGHTS and CDR2 YDEGEE. The V gene lost 5 bases and the J gene lost 3 bases, with 12 bases spanning the gap. The CDR3 region is CASRRRGRYEQYF. Written as DNA, the CDR3 is TGTGCCAGCAGACGGAGGGGGCGCTACGAGCAGTACTTC.

The chain links TRBV29-1 to TRBJ2-1, with 9 bases matching TRBD2. The CDR3 is 13 residues long. The J segment lost 6 bases and the V segment lost 7 bases, leaving 7 bases of the junction unmatched. Germline lookup yields CDR1 SQVTM and CDR2 ANQGSEA. The DNA for the CDR3 is TGCAGCGCTGCGGGACTAGCTGTCAATGAGCAGTTCTTC. This encodes CSAAGLAVNEQFF.

V is TRBV4-1 and J is TRBJ1-4; TRBD1 agrees at 8 bases. This CDR3 has 18 residues. J lost 3 bases, V lost 0 bases, and 9 bases had no gene match. Per germline, CDR1 MGHRA and CDR2 YSYEKL. The CDR3 bases are TGCGCCAGCAGCCAAGAAATACAGGGGGTACGGGCTAATGAAAAACTGTTTTTT. Translating it yields CASSQEIQGVRANEKLFF.

The genes are TRBV4-3 and TRBJ2-4; D is uncertain. Germline values: CDR1 LGHNA, CDR2 YSLEER. V was trimmed by 0 bases and J by 6 bases, leaving 3 bases between them. The CDR3 runs 12 residues. CDR3 DNA sequence: TGCGCCAGCAGCCAAGAGAGAAACATTCAGTACTTC. Protein: CASSQERNIQYF.